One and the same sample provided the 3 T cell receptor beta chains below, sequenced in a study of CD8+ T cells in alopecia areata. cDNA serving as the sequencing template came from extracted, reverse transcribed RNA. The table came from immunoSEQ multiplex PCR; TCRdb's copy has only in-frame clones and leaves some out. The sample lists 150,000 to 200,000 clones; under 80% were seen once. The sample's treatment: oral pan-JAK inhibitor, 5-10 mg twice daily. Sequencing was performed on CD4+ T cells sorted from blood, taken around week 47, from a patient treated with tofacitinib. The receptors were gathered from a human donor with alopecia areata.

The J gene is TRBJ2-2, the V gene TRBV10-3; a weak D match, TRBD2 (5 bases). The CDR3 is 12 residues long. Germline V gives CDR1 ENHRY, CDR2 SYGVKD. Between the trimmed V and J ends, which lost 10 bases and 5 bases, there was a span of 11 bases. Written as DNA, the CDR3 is TGTGCCACCGAACCGGGGACCGGGGAGCTGTTTTTT. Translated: CATEPGTGELFF.

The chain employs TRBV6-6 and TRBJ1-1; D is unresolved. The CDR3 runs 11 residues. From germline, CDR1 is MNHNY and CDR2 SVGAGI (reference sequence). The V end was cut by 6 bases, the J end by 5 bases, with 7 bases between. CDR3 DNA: TGTGCCAGCAGGCACAGTACTGAAGCTTTCTTT. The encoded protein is CASRHSTEAFF.

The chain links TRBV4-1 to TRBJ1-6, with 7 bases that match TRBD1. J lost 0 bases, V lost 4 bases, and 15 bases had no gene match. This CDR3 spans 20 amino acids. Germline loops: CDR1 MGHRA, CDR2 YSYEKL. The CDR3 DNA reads TGCGCCAGCAGCCCGATACAGGGGAATGCCCGGGGCTCCTATAATTCACCCCTCCACTTT. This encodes CASSPIQGNARGSYNSPLHF.